What follows is one T cell receptor beta chain and its context. Antigen specificity is unknown. The protocol was immunoSEQ multiplex PCR, while the TCRdb copy is restricted to in-frame clones and leaves out a portion. The sample lists around 92,000 clones, around 90% occurring once. This specimen comes from a study of T cell responses to AZD1222 COVID-19 vaccine. Study details: Second-dose intervals near 4 or 12 weeks were combined.

Whole-study findings and limits: Following two doses of AZD1222, Spike-specific TCR breadth and depth rose. CD4 TCRs linked to vaccination spanned spike, dominating at 160-218 and 743-854. Among the donors, most were white British and more were female, and clonal diversity was possibly underestimated.

The sequenced sample was peripheral blood, obtained on day 0 of AZD1222 vaccination. The TCR comes from an adult in good health.

The CDR3 nucleotides read TGTGCCAGCAGCCGCGTCCCCGGGACTAGCGGGACCCCCCACGAGCAGTACTTC. Encoded protein: CASSRVPGTSGTPHEQYF. V and J are TRBV5-4 and TRBJ2-7; TRBD2 matches at 13 bases. Germline V gene lookup returns CDR1 SGHNT and CDR2 YYREEE (reference sequence). The CDR3 has 18 amino acids. Unmatched junction bases numbered 15, after V lost 4 bases and J lost 5 bases. Full variable domain (outside the CDR3, taken from reference TRBV5-4 and TRBJ2-7): ETGVTQSPTHLIKTRGQQVTLRCSSQSGHNTVSWYQQALGQGPQFIFQYYREEENGRGNFPPRFSGLQFPNYSSELNVNALELDDSALYLCASSRVPGTSGTPHEQYFGPGTRLTVT.